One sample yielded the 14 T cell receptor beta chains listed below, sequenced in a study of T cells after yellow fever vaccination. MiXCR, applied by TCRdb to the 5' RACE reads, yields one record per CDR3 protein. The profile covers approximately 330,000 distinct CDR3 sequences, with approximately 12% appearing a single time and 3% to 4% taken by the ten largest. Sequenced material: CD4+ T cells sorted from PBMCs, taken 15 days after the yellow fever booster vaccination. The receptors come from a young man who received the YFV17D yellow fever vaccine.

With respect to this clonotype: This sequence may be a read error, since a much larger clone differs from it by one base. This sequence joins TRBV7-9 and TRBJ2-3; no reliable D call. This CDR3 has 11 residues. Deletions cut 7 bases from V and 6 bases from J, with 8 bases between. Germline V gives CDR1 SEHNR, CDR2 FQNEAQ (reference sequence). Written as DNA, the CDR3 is TGTGCCAGCAACCCCCAGGATACGCAGTATTTT. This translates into CASNPQDTQYF. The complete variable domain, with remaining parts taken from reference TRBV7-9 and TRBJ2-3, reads DTGVSQNPRHKITKRGQNVTFRCDPISEHNRLYWYRQTLGQGPEFLTYFQNEAQLEKSRLLSDRFSAERPKGSFSTLEIQRTEQGDSAMYLCASNPQDTQYFGPGTRLTVL.

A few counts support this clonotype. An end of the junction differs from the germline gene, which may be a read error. The CDR3 protein is CASSLEVTDMQYF. DNA for the CDR3: TGTGCCAGCAGCTTAGAAGTGACCGATATGCAGTATTTT. J is TRBJ2-3 and V is TRBV7-2; D gene ambiguous. The germline V gene has CDR1 SGHTA and CDR2 FQGNSA. The CDR3 totals 13 residues.

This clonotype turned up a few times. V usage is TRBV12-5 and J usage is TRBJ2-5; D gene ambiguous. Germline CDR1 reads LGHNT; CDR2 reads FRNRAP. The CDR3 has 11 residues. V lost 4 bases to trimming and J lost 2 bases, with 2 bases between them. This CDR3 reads CASGSQETQYF. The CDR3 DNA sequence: TGTGCTAGTGGTTCTCAAGAGACCCAGTACTTC.

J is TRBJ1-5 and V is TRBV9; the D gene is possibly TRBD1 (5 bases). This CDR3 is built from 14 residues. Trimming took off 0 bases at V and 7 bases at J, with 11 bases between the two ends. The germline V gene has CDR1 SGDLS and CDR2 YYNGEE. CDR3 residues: CASSVGGPGQPQHF. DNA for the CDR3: TGTGCCAGCAGCGTAGGGGGCCCAGGGCAGCCCCAGCATTTT.

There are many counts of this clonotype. CDR3 nucleotides: TGCGCCAGCAGCTTGGCGACAGGGAACACTGAAGCTTTCTTT. It codes for CASSLATGNTEAFF. The rearrangement uses TRBV5-1 and TRBJ1-1; possible D gene TRBD1, 6 bases. The V end was cut by 0 bases, the J end by 1 base, with 7 bases between. CDR1 and CDR2 (germline): SGHRS, YFSETQ. This CDR3 is 14 amino acids long.

This CDR3 is CASSLYRVGDEQFF. CDR3 DNA sequence: TGTGCCAGCAGCTTGTACAGGGTAGGGGATGAGCAGTTCTTC. The chain joins TRBV5-4 to TRBJ2-1; perhaps TRBD1 as D (6 bases). V lost 1 base, J lost 8 bases, and 13 bases lay in between. This CDR3 is built from 14 residues. Germline V lookup: CDR1 SGHNT, CDR2 YYREEE (reference sequence).

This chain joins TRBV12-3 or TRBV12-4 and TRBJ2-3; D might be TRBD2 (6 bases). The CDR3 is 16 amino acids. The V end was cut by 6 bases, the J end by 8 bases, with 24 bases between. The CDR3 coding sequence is TGTGCCAGCAGCAACCCGGGACTCTTGGTACGCGGTACGCAGTATTTT. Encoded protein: CASSNPGLLVRGTQYF.

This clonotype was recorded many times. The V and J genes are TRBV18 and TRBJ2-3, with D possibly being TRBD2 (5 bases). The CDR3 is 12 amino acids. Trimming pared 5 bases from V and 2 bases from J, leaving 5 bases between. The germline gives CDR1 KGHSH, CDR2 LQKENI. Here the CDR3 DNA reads TGTGCCAGCTCAGGACTCACAGATACGCAGTATTTT. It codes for CASSGLTDTQYF.

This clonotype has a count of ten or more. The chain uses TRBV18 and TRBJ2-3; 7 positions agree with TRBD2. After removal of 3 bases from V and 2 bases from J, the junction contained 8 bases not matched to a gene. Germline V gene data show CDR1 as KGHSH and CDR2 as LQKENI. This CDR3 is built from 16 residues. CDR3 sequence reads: CASSPSPRDYTDTQYF. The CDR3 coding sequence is TGTGCCAGCTCACCCTCACCACGGGACTACACAGATACGCAGTATTTT.

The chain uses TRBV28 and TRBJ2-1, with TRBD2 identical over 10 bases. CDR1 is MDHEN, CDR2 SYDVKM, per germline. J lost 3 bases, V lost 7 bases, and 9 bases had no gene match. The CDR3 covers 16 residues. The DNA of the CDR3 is TGTGCCAGCATAAGCGGGGGGGTAAACTACTACAATGAGCAGTTCTTC. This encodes CASISGGVNYYNEQFF.

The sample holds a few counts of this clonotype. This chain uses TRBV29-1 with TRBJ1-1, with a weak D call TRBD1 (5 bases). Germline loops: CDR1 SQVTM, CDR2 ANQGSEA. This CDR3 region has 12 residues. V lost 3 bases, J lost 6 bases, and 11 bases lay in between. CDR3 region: CSVESGTSEAFF. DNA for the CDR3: TGCAGCGTTGAGTCAGGGACCTCTGAAGCTTTCTTT. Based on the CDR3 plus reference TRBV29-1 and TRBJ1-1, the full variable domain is SAVISQKPSRDICQRGTSLTIQCQVDSQVTMMFWYRQQPGQSLTLIATANQGSEATYESGFVIDKFPISRPNLTFSTLTVSNMSPEDSSIYLCSVESGTSEAFFGQGTRLTVV.

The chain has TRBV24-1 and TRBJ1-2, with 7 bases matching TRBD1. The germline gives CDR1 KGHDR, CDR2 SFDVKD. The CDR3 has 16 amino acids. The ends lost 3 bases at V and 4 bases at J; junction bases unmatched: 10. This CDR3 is CATSDTRQGVPYGYTF. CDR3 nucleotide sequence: TGTGCCACCAGTGATACGCGGCAGGGGGTACCCTATGGCTACACCTTC.

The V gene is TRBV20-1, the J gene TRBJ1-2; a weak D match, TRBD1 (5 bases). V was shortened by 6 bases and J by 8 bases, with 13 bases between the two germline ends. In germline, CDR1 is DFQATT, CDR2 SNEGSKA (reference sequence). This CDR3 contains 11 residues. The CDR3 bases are TGCAGTGCCCCCTGGGGCGGGGGCTACACCTTC. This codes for CSAPWGGGYTF.

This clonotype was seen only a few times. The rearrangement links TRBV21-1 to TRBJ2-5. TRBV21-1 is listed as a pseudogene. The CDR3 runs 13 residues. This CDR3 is CASSKGSQETQYF. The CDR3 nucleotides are TGTGCCAGCAGCAAAGGCAGCCAAGAGACCCAGTACTTC.